The rows below give T cell receptor beta chains drawn from one sample of a study of early T cells in non-severe SARS-CoV-2 infection. Each CDR3 protein gets one entry after TCRdb re-called the 5' RACE reads with MiXCR. The data contain about 55,000 distinct CDR3 sequences, under 15% of them singletons. Source: whole blood, taken at baseline. Receptor source: an adult who was a healthcare worker with PCR-confirmed SARS-CoV-2 infection or an uninfected control (not recorded which). Each CDR3 is given with its conserved first and last residue. Fields, in order: CDR3 length, D gene, clone size, V gene, J gene, CDR3 protein, CDR3 DNA. A D gene is named only where the DNA matches it firmly. The size field is filled for only some rows; it gives once, few, many or a size class.

15	.	few	TRBV4-1	TRBJ1-4	CASSQDRGLSEKLFF	TGCGCCAGCAGCCAAGACCGGGGGCTAAGCGAAAAACTGTTTTTT
15	.	many	TRBV25-1	TRBJ2-7	CASSDHLGISYEQYF	TGTGCCAGCAGTGACCACTTGGGCATCTCCTACGAGCAGTACTTC
16	TRBD2	few	TRBV2	TRBJ2-3	CASSGGGAGATDTQYF	TGTGCCAGCAGTGGCGGCGGAGCGGGGGCCACAGATACGCAGTATTTT
16	.	many	TRBV6-5	TRBJ2-2	CASSRSGTSAAGELFF	TGTGCCAGCAGCCGCTCCGGGACCAGCGCGGCCGGGGAGCTGTTTTTT
16	TRBD1	.	TRBV5-1	TRBJ2-4	CASSLEGGIAKNIQYF	TGCGCCAGCAGCTTGGAAGGGGGCATAGCCAAAAACATTCAGTACTTC
14	TRBD1	few	TRBV19	TRBJ2-1	CASSTGQGLGEQFF	TGTGCCAGTAGTACGGGACAGGGGCTCGGTGAGCAGTTCTTC
15	.	few	TRBV11-2	TRBJ2-2	CASSRSIRDTGELFF	TGTGCCAGCAGCCGTTCGATCCGGGACACCGGGGAGCTGTTTTTT
16	.	few	TRBV10-3	TRBJ1-5	CAISESARVSNQPQHF	TGTGCCATCAGTGAGTCGGCCAGGGTGAGCAATCAGCCCCAGCATTTT
16	.	.	TRBV7-7	TRBJ2-5	CASSYSTGTGIETQYF	TGTGCCAGCAGCTACTCCACCGGGACCGGAATAGAGACCCAGTACTTC
15	.	.	TRBV28	TRBJ2-2	CASSSPGTNTGELFF	TGTGCCAGCAGTTCTCCAGGGACGAACACCGGGGAGCTGTTTTTT
11	.	few	TRBV29-1	TRBJ1-2	CSGASGYGYTF	TGCAGCGGGGCCAGCGGCTATGGCTACACCTTC
14	.	.	TRBV6-1	TRBJ2-3	CASSRAGTTDTQYF	TGTGCCAGCAGTAGGGCGGGGACCACAGATACGCAGTATTTT
15	.	.	TRBV25-1	TRBJ2-2	CASSVAGTNTGELFF	TGTGCCAGCAGTGTGGCGGGGACCAACACCGGGGAGCTGTTTTTT
15	TRBD1	few	TRBV24-1	TRBJ1-2	CATSGRDRGGYGYTF	TGTGCCACCAGTGGGAGGGACAGGGGAGGCTATGGCTACACCTTC
15	TRBD2	few	TRBV7-3	TRBJ2-3	CASSPSGRTTDTQYF	TGTGCCAGCAGCCCTAGCGGGAGAACCACAGATACGCAGTATTTT
13	.	few	TRBV29-1	TRBJ2-7	CSAQGERGTEQYF	TGCAGCGCCCAAGGAGAGAGAGGGACCGAGCAGTACTTC
11	.	few	TRBV11-2	TRBJ2-5	CASSSVQTQYF	TGTGCCAGCAGCTCCGTACAGACCCAGTACTTC
13	TRBD2	.	TRBV9	TRBJ2-1	CASSRRLAFEQFF	TGTGCCAGCAGCCGTAGACTAGCGTTTGAGCAGTTCTTC
15	.	.	TRBV10-2	TRBJ2-5	CASSALGLRKETQYF	TGCGCCAGCAGTGCCCTGGGCCTACGGAAAGAGACCCAGTACTTC
12	TRBD1	many	TRBV29-1	TRBJ2-7	CSVEDLDRALVF	TGCAGCGTTGAAGATTTGGACAGGGCTCTCGTCTTC
18	TRBD1	.	TRBV11-2	TRBJ1-2	CASSEDGRAWQGADGYTF	TGTGCCAGCAGCGAAGACGGACGGGCGTGGCAGGGGGCTGATGGCTACACCTTC